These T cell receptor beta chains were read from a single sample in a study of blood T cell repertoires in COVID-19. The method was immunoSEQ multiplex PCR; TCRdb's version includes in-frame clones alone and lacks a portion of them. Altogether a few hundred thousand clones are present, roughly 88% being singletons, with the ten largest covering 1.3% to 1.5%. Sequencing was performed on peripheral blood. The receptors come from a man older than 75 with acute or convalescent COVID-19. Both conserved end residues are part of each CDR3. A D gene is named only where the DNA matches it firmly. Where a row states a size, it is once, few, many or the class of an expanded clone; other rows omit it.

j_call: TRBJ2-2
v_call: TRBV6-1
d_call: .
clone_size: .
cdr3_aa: CASSEAQSTGELFF
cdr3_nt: TGTGCCAGCAGTGAAGCCCAGTCCACCGGGGAGCTGTTTTTT

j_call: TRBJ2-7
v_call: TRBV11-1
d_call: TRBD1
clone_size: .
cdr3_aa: CASSFRTGALEQYF
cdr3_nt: TGTGCCAGCAGCTTCCGGACAGGTGCTTTGGAGCAGTACTTC

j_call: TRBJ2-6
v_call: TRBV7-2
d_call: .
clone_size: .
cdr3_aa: CASSAARAAGANVLTF
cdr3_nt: TGTGCCAGCAGCGCCGCGCGGGCTGCCGGGGCCAACGTCCTGACTTTC

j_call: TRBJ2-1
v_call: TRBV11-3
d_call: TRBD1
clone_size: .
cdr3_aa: CASSPRTGQNEQFF
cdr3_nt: TGTGCCAGCAGCCCGCGGACAGGACAAAATGAGCAGTTCTTC

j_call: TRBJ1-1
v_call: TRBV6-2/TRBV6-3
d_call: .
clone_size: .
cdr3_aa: CASSRDMNTEAFF
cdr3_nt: TGTGCCAGCAGTCGGGACATGAACACTGAAGCTTTCTTT

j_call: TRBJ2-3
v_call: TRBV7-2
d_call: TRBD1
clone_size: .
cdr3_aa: CASSYNRGSTDTQYF
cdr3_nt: TGTGCCAGCAGCTACAACAGGGGTAGCACAGATACGCAGTATTTT

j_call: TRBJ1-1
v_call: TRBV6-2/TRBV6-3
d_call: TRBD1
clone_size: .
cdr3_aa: CASSPGGTGLRAFF
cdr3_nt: TGTGCCAGCAGCCCGGGAGGGACAGGGCTTAGAGCTTTCTTT

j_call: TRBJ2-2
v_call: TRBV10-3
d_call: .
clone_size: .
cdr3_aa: CAISEGRGNTGELFF
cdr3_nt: TGTGCCATCAGTGAAGGCAGGGGGAACACCGGGGAGCTGTTTTTT

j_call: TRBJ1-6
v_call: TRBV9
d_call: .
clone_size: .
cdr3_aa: CASSVSAGSRNSPLHF
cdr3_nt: TGTGCCAGCAGCGTCTCGGCGGGGTCGCGAAATTCACCCCTCCACTTT

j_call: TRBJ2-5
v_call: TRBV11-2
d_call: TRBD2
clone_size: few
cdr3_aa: CASSSQLAGIEETQYF
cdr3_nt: TGTGCCAGCAGCTCACAACTAGCGGGGATCGAAGAGACCCAGTACTTC

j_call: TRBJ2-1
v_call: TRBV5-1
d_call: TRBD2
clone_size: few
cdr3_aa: CASRRTSDYNEQFF
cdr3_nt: TGCGCCAGCAGAAGGACTAGCGACTACAATGAGCAGTTCTTC

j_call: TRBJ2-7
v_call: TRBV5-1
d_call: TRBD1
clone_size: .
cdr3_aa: CASSLGDGTGQSSYEQYF
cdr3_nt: TGCGCCAGCAGCTTGGGGGATGGGACGGGACAGAGCTCCTACGAGCAGTACTTC

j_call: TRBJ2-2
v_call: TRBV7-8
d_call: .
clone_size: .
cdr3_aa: CASSLRSTGELFF
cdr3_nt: TGTGCCAGCAGCTTGCGATCCACCGGGGAGCTGTTTTTT

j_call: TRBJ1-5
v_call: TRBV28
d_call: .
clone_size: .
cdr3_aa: CASSIPQGPQPQHF
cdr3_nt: TGTGCCAGCAGTATCCCGCAGGGGCCCCAGCCCCAGCATTTT

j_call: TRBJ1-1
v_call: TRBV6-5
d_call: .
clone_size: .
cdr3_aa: CASRTPRGNTEAFF
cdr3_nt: TGTGCCAGCAGGACTCCTAGAGGAAACACTGAAGCTTTCTTT

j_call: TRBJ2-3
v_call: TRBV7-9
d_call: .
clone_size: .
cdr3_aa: CASSLELLLGTDTQYF
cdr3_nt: TGTGCCAGCAGCTTAGAGTTGCTCTTAGGCACAGATACGCAGTATTTT

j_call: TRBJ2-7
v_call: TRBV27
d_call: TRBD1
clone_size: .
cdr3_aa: CASSRSGTGGSYEQYF
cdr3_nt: TGTGCCAGCAGTCGATCCGGGACAGGGGGCTCCTACGAGCAGTACTTC

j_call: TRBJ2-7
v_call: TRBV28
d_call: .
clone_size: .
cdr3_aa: CASSLSLHEQYF
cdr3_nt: TGTGCCAGCAGTTTATCGCTACACGAGCAGTACTTC

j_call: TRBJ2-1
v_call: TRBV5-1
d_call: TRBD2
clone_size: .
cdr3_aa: CASSLSSGTYNEQFF
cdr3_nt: TGCGCCAGCAGCTTGTCTAGCGGAACCTACAATGAGCAGTTCTTC

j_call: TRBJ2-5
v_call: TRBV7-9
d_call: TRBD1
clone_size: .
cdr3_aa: CASSLGDRATQETQYF
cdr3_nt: TGTGCCAGCAGCTTAGGGGACAGGGCCACCCAAGAGACCCAGTACTTC

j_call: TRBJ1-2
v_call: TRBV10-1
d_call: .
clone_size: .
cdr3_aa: CATLTREGRSYGYTF
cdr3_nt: TGCGCCACCCTAACTCGGGAAGGGAGGAGCTATGGCTACACCTTC

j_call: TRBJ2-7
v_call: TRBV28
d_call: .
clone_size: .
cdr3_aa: CASRDTAYEQYF
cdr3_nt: TGTGCCAGCAGAGACACCGCCTACGAGCAGTACTTC

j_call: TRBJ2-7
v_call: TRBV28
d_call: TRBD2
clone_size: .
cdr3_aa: CASSLSRGGPYEQYF
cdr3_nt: TGTGCCAGCAGTTTAAGTCGCGGGGGGCCCTACGAGCAGTACTTC

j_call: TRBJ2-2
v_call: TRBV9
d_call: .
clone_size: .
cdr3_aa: CASSVGVLSTGAYTGELFF
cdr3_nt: TGTGCCAGCAGCGTAGGGGTGTTGTCGACAGGCGCGTACACCGGGGAGCTGTTTTTT

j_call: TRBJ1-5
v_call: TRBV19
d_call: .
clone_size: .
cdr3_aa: CASRSQGRVQPQHF
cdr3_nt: TGTGCCAGTAGGTCGCAGGGGCGGGTCCAGCCCCAGCATTTT

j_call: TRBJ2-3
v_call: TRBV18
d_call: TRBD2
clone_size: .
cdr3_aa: CASSPLAGVGGSADTQYF
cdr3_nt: TGTGCCAGCTCACCACTAGCGGGAGTTGGCGGTAGCGCAGATACGCAGTATTTT

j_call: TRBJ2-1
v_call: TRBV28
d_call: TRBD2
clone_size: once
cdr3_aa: CASSSPSAGVSYNEQFF
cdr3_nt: TGTGCCAGCAGTTCCCCCTCAGCGGGAGTCTCCTACAATGAGCAGTTCTTC

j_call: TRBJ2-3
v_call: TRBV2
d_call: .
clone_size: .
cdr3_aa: CASSVGNPSTDTQYF
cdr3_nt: TGTGCCAGCAGTGTGGGCAACCCAAGCACAGATACGCAGTATTTT

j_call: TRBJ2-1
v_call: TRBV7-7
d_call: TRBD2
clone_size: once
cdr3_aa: CASSFGLAASYNEQFF
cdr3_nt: TGTGCCAGCAGCTTCGGACTAGCGGCTTCCTACAATGAGCAGTTCTTC

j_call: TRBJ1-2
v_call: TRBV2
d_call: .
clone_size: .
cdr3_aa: CASSEAGRGGYGYTF
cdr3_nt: TGTGCCAGCAGCGAAGCGGGTCGCGGTGGCTATGGCTACACCTTC

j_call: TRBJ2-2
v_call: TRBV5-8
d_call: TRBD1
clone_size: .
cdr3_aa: CASSAGQGVPGELFF
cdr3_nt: TGTGCCAGCAGCGCGGGACAGGGGGTACCCGGGGAGCTGTTTTTT

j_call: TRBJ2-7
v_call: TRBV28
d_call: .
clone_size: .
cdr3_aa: CASSSPLVESSYEQYF
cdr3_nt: TGTGCCAGCAGTTCCCCACTGGTGGAGAGCTCCTACGAGCAGTACTTC

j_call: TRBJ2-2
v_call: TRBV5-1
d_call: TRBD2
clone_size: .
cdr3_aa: CASRSKTSGYNTGELFF
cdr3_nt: TGCGCCAGCAGATCTAAAACTAGCGGATATAACACCGGGGAGCTGTTTTTT

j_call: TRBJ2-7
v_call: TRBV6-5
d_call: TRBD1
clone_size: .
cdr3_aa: CASSSAGTGPYEQYF
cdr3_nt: TGTGCCAGCAGTTCAGCCGGGACAGGCCCTTACGAGCAGTACTTC

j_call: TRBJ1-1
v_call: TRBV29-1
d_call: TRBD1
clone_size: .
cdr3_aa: CSVEIGQGAAEAFF
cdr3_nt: TGCAGCGTTGAAATAGGGCAGGGGGCGGCTGAAGCTTTCTTT

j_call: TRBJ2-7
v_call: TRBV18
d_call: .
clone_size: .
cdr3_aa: CASSLDRDSEQYF
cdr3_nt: TGTGCCAGCTCACTAGACAGGGACTCCGAGCAGTACTTC

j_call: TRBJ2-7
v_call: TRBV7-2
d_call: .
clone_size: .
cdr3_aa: CASSTARQQYEQYF
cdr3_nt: TGTGCCAGCAGTACAGCGAGACAGCAATACGAGCAGTACTTC

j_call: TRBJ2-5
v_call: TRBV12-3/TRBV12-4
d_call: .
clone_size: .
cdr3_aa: CASRLGALETQYF
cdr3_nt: TGTGCCAGCAGGCTTGGGGCCCTAGAGACCCAGTACTTC

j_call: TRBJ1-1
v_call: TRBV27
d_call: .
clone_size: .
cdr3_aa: CASSWQGRTEAFF
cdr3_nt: TGTGCCAGCAGTTGGCAGGGGAGAACTGAAGCTTTCTTT

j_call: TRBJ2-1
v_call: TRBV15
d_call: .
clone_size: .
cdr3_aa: CATSREQGSYNEQFF
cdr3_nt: TGTGCCACCAGCAGAGAGCAGGGGTCCTACAATGAGCAGTTCTTC

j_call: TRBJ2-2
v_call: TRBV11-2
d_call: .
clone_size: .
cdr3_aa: CASSLLGANTGELFF
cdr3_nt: TGTGCCAGCAGCCTCCTAGGGGCTAACACCGGGGAGCTGTTTTTT

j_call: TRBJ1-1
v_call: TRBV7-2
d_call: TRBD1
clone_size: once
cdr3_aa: CASRNDRGRAEAFF
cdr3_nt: TGTGCCAGCAGGAACGACAGGGGTAGAGCTGAAGCTTTCTTT

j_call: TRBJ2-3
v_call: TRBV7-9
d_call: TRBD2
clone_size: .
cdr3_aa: CASSRLAGRTDTQYF
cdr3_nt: TGTGCCAGCTCAAGACTAGCGGGACGAACAGATACGCAGTATTTT

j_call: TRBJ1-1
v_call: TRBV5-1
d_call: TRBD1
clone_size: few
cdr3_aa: CASSPTGGVNTEAFF
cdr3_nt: TGCGCCAGCAGCCCTACAGGGGGTGTGAACACTGAAGCTTTCTTT

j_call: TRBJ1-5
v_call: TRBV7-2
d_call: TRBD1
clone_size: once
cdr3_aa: CASSLTRQGQPQHF
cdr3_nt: TGTGCCAGCAGCTTAACCCGACAGGGTCAGCCCCAGCATTTT

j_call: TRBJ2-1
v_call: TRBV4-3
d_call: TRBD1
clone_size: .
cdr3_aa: CASSQEPGQGPYNEQFF
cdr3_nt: TGCGCCAGCAGCCAAGAACCCGGACAGGGACCCTACAATGAGCAGTTCTTC

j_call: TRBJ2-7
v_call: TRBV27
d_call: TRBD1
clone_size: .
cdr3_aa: CASSMTGGHYEQYF
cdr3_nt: TGTGCCAGCAGCATGACAGGGGGACACTACGAGCAGTACTTC

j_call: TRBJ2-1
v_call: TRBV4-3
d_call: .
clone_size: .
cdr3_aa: CASSQETPPSPGGNEQFF
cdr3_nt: TGCGCCAGCAGCCAAGAGACCCCCCCTAGCCCCGGTGGGAATGAGCAGTTCTTC

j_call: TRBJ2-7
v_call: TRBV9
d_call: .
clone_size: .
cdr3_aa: CASNVVGDWTYEQYF
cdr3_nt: TGTGCCAGCAACGTAGTAGGGGATTGGACCTACGAGCAGTACTTC

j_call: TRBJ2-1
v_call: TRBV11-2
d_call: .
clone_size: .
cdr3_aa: CASSLNPGSNEQFF
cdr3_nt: TGTGCCAGCAGCTTAAACCCCGGGAGCAATGAGCAGTTCTTC